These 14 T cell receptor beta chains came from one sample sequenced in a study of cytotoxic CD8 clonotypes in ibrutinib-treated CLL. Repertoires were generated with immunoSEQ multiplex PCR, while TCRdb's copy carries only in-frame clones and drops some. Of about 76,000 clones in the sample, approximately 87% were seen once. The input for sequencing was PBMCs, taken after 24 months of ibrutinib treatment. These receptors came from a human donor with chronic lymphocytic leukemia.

This chain's CDR3 is CASNLDRSSTQYF. The CDR3, as DNA: TGTGCCAGCAACCTAGACCGTTCGTCGACCCAGTACTTC. V usage is TRBV6-1 and J usage is TRBJ2-5, with unresolved D. The CDR3 has 13 amino acids. Germline V lookup: CDR1 MNHNS, CDR2 SASEGT. V shed 7 bases and J shed 7 bases, with 16 bases lying between them.

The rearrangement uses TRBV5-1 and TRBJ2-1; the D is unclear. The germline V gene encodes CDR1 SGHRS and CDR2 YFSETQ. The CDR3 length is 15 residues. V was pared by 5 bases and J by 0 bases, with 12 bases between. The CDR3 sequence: CASRETASSYNEQFF. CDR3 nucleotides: TGCGCCAGCAGGGAAACGGCCAGCTCCTACAATGAGCAGTTCTTC. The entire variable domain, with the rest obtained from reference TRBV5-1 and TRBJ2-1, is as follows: KAGVTQTPRYLIKTRGQQVTLSCSPISGHRSVSWYQQTPGQGLQFLFEYFSETQRNKGNFPGRFSGRQFSNSRSEMNVSTLELGDSALYLCASRETASSYNEQFFGPGTRLTVL.

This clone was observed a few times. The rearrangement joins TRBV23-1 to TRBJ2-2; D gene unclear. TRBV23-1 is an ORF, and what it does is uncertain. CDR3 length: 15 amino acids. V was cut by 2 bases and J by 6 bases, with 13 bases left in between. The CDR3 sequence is CASSQADVGPGELFF. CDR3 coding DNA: TGCGCCAGCAGTCAAGCCGATGTGGGCCCCGGGGAGCTGTTTTTT.

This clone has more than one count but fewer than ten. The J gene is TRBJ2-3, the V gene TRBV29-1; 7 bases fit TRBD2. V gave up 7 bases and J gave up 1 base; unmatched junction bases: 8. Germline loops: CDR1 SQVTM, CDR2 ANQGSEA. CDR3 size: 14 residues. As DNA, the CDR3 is TGCAGCGGGAGGCGGGAGTGGGGCACAGATACGCAGTATTTT. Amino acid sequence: CSGRREWGTDTQYF.

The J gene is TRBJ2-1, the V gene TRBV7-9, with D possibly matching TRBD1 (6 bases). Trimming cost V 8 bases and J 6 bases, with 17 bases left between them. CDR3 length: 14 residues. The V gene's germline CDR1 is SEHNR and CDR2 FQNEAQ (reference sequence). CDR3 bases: TGTGCCAGCCAAGTAGGGGGTGTCCGCAATGAGCAGTTCTTC. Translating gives CASQVGGVRNEQFF.

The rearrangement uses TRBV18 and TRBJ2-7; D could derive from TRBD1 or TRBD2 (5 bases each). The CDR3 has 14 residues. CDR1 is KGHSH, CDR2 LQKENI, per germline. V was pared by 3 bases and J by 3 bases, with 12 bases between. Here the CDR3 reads CASSPPGRNYEQYF. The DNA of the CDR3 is TGTGCCAGCTCACCGCCGGGACGGAACTACGAGCAGTACTTC.

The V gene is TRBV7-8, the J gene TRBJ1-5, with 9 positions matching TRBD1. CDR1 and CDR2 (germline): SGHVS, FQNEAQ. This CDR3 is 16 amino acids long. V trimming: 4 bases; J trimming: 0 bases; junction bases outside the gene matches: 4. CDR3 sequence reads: CASSWDRADSNQPQHF. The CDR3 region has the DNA TGTGCCAGCAGCTGGGACAGGGCTGATAGCAATCAGCCCCAGCATTTT.

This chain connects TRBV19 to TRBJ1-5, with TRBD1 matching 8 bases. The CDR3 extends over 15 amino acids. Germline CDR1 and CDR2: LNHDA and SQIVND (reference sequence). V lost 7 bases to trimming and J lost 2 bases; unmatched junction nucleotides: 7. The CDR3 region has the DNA TGTGCCAGTAACACAGGGGGTGTTGGCAATCAGCCCCAGCATTTT. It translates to CASNTGGVGNQPQHF.

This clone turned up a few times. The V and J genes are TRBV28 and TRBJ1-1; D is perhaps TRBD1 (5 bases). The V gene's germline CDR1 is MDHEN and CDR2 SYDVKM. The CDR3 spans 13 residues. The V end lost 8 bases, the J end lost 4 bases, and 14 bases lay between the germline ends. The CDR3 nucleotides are TGTGCCAGCGAACTCGCGGGGGGCACTGAAGCTTTCTTT. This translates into CASELAGGTEAFF. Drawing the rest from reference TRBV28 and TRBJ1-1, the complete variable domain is DVKVTQSSRYLVKRTGEKVFLECVQDMDHENMFWYRQDPGLGLRLIYFSYDVKMKEKGDIPEGYSVSREKKERFSLILESASTNQTSMYLCASELAGGTEAFFGQGTRLTVV.

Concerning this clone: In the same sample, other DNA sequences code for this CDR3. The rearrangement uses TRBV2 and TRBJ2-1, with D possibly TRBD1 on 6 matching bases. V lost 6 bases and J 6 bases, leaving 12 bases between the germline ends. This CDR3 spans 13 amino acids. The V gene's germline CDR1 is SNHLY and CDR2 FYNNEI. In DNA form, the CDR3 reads TGTGCCAGCAGCGAACAGGGTTTCAATGAGCAGTTCTTC. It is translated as CASSEQGFNEQFF.

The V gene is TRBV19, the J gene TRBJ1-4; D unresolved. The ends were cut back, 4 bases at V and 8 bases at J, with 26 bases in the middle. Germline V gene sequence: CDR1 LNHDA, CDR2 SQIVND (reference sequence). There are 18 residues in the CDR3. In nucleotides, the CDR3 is TGTGCCAGTAGTACCGACCTCCGGGCCCCATCTACCGGCGAAAAACTGTTTTTT. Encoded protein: CASSTDLRAPSTGEKLFF.

Here the CDR3 reads CASSIYRGGTGELFF. The CDR3 DNA is TGTGCCAGCAGTATATACAGGGGTGGCACCGGGGAGCTGTTTTTT. The chain recombines TRBV28 with TRBJ2-2; 7 positions agree with TRBD1. The CDR3 consists of 15 residues. With 5 bases clipped from V and 4 bases from J, the junction kept 7 bases outside the gene matches. Germline loops: CDR1 MDHEN, CDR2 SYDVKM.

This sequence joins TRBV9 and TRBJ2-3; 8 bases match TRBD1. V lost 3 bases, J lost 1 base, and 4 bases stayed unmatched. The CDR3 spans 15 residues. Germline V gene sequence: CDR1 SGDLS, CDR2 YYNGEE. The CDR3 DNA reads TGTGCCAGCAGCGCCGGGACAGGTCGCACAGATACGCAGTATTTT. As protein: CASSAGTGRTDTQYF.

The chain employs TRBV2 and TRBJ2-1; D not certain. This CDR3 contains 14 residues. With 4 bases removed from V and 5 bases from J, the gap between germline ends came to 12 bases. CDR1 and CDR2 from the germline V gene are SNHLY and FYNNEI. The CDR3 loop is CASSGVLVNNEQFF. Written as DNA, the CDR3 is TGTGCCAGCAGTGGTGTGTTGGTTAACAATGAGCAGTTCTTC.